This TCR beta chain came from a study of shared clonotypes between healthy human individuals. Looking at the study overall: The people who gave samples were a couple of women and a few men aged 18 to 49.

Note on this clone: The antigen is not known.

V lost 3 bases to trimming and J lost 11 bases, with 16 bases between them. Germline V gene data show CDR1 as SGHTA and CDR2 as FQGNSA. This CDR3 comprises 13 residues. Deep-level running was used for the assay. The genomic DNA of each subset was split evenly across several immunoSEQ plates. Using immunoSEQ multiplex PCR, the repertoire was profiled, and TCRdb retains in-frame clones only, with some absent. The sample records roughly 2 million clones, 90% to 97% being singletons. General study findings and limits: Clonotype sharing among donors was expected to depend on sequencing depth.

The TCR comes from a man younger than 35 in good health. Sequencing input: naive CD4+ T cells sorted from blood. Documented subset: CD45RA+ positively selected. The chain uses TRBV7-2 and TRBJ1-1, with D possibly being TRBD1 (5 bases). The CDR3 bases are TGTGCCAGCAGCTTTAATCGGGGTCGGGGGGCTTTCTTT. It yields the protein CASSFNRGRGAFF.